This TCR beta chain was found in a study of Ad26.COV2.S vaccination and SARS-CoV-2 variants. Study summary: Donor participated within the Ad26.COV2.S arm of the COV1001 trial. Administration of Ad26.COV2.S was intramuscular, either once or twice 56 days apart.

Treatment here: 19 received Ad26.COV2.S at low or high dose, single or two shots; 5 received placebo; per-sample allocation not given. It was on day 63 after the first vaccine or placebo injection that samples were taken. Data came from immunoSEQ multiplex PCR; TCRdb stores just in-frame clones and leaves some out. The sample records 300,000 to 400,000 clones, 87% being singletons. This CDR3 is 13 amino acids long. V shed 4 bases and J shed 2 bases, with 9 bases lying between them. Germline loops: CDR1 GTSNPN, CDR2 SVGIG (reference sequence). The chain has TRBV30 and TRBJ1-5; the D is unclear. The sample here was peripheral blood, taken in a trial of Ad26.COV2.S vaccine versus placebo. This sequence was found in a person between 18 and 65 years old who received the Ad26.COV2.S COVID-19 vaccine or a placebo. The CDR3 region is CAWNGGGNQPQHF. CDR3 sequence (DNA): TGTGCCTGGAATGGTGGGGGCAATCAGCCCCAGCATTTT.